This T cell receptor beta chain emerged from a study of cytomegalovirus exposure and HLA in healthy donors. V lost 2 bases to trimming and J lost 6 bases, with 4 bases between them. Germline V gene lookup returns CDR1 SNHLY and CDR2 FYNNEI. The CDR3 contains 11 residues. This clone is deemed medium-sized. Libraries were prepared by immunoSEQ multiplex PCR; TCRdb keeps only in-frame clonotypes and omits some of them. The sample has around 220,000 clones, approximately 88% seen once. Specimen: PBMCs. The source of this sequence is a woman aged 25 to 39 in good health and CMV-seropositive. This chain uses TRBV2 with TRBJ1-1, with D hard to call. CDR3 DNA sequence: TGTGCCAGCAGTGAATGGTCTGAAGCTTTCTTT. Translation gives CASSEWSEAFF.